These 27 T cell receptor beta chains originate from one sample sequenced in a study of blood T cell repertoires in COVID-19. Assay used: immunoSEQ multiplex PCR; TCRdb lists only in-frame clones, some missing. The table lists roughly 160,000 clones, roughly 80% of them singletons. The sequenced sample consisted of peripheral blood. The receptors come from a man aged 65 to 85 with active or convalescent COVID-19.

This clone was picked up one time. The CDR3 DNA sequence: TGTGCCAGCAGTTTCTTGGACAGCTTATACAATGAGCAGTTCTTC. Amino acids: CASSFLDSLYNEQFF. The chain recombines TRBV27 with TRBJ2-1, with D perhaps matching TRBD1 (6 bases). Trimming removed 3 bases at V and 4 bases at J, with 13 bases between. CDR1 and CDR2 (germline): MNHEY, SMNVEV (reference sequence). This CDR3 comprises 15 residues.

This chain joins TRBV10-1 and TRBJ2-7, with D tentatively TRBD1 (6 bases). The germline V gene encodes CDR1 WNHNN and CDR2 SYGVQD (reference sequence). The V and J ends lost 5 bases and 2 bases respectively, with 16 bases between them. The CDR3 has 15 amino acids. The CDR3 DNA sequence: TGCGCCAGCAGTAAGGACCCCAGGGGCCCCTACGAGCAGTACTTC. This encodes CASSKDPRGPYEQYF.

The chain carries TRBV15 and TRBJ2-2; 9 bases fit TRBD2. The V gene end was trimmed by 6 bases and the J gene end by 5 bases; junction bases not matched to a gene: 13. The CDR3 is 17 amino acids. Per germline, CDR1 LNHNV and CDR2 YYDKDF (reference sequence). This CDR3 reads CATSSRLIAGETGELFF. The CDR3 DNA reads TGTGCCACCAGTTCCCGCTTAATAGCGGGAGAGACCGGGGAGCTGTTTTTT.

The chain links TRBV18 to TRBJ2-5, with D possibly matching TRBD1 (6 bases). Trimming shortened V by 6 bases and J by 2 bases, and 16 bases separated the two germline ends. CDR3 length: 15 residues. Germline V lookup: CDR1 KGHSH, CDR2 LQKENI. In DNA, the CDR3 is TGTGCCAGCTCTCCTACAGGGCCGATTCAAGAGACCCAGTACTTC. Translated: CASSPTGPIQETQYF.

V is TRBV9 and J is TRBJ1-1, with D tentatively TRBD1 (5 bases). Trimming stripped 0 bases from V and 3 bases from J, with 15 bases between. This CDR3 has 16 amino acids. The V gene's germline CDR1 is SGDLS and CDR2 YYNGEE. The CDR3 DNA follows: TGTGCCAGCAGCGTAGAGCCGGGGGTAACGGACACTGAAGCTTTCTTT. It yields the protein CASSVEPGVTDTEAFF.

The chain links TRBV6-2 or TRBV6-3 to TRBJ2-5, with TRBD1 as a possible D gene (6 bases). Germline CDR1 reads MNHEY; CDR2 reads SVGEGT. CDR3 length: 14 residues. V lost 2 bases and J lost 5, with 12 bases in between. CDR3 loop: CASSYAGQRETQYF. CDR3 nucleotide sequence: TGTGCCAGCAGTTACGCCGGACAGAGGGAGACCCAGTACTTC.

The CDR3 spells CASSLRAGGMSKFF. CDR3 nucleotides: TGTGCCAGCAGTCTACGCGCGGGAGGGATGTCTAAGTTCTTC. The chain uses TRBV6-2 or TRBV6-3 and TRBJ2-1; 9 bases align to TRBD2. Germline V gives CDR1 MNHEY, CDR2 SVGEGT. Trimming at V came to 5 bases and at J to 14 bases, leaving 13 bases not matched to a gene. The CDR3 is made up of 14 amino acids.

The chain recombines TRBV24-1 with TRBJ1-2; 8 bases match TRBD1. CDR1 and CDR2 from the germline V gene are KGHDR and SFDVKD. This CDR3 is 14 amino acids long. With V trimmed by 7 bases and J by 4 bases, 7 bases remained unmatched. The CDR3 protein is CATSHRQGSYGYTF. CDR3 nucleotide sequence: TGTGCCACCAGCCACAGACAGGGGTCCTATGGCTACACCTTC.

The V call is TRBV7-9, the J call TRBJ2-5, with 12 positions matching TRBD2. CDR1 and CDR2 from the germline V gene are SEHNR and FQNEAQ (reference sequence). Unmatched junction bases numbered 7, after V lost 5 bases and J lost 6 bases. There are 15 residues in the CDR3. CDR3 residues: CASSRTSGRSKTQYF. The DNA for the CDR3 is TGTGCCAGCAGCCGTACTAGCGGGAGGAGTAAGACCCAGTACTTC. The whole variable domain, remainder taken from reference TRBV7-9 and TRBJ2-5, is DTGVSQNPRHKITKRGQNVTFRCDPISEHNRLYWYRQTLGQGPEFLTYFQNEAQLEKSRLLSDRFSAERPKGSFSTLEIQRTEQGDSAMYLCASSRTSGRSKTQYFGPGTRLLVL.

The chain couples TRBV7-2 to TRBJ2-1, with 10 bases that match TRBD2. Losses at the gene ends were 5 bases for V and 3 bases for J; bases not matched to a gene: 7. Per germline, CDR1 SGHTA and CDR2 FQGNSA. The CDR3 consists of 16 residues. This CDR3 reads CASSPLAGAFYNEQFF. The CDR3 DNA sequence: TGTGCCAGCAGCCCCCTAGCGGGAGCCTTCTACAATGAGCAGTTCTTC. The variable domain in full, with the rest retrieved from reference TRBV7-2 and TRBJ2-1, is GAGVSQSPSNKVTEKGKDVELRCDPISGHTALYWYRQSLGQGLEFLIYFQGNSAPDKSGLPSDRFSAERTGGSVSTLTIQRTQQEDSAVYLCASSPLAGAFYNEQFFGPGTRLTVL.

The rearrangement joins TRBV2 to TRBJ1-2, with TRBD1 matching over 7 bases. The CDR3 has 13 residues. With V trimmed by 6 bases and J by 6 bases, 7 bases remained unmatched. Germline V CDR1 and CDR2: SNHLY, FYNNEI. The CDR3 here is CASSYGTADGYTF. CDR3 DNA: TGTGCCAGCAGCTACGGGACAGCCGATGGCTACACCTTC.

V is TRBV28 and J is TRBJ2-1; 8 bases agree with TRBD1. The trim removed 8 bases at V and 10 bases at J, leaving 7 bases unmatched. There are 12 residues in the CDR3. CDR1 is MDHEN and CDR2 is SYDVKM in the germline V gene. The CDR3 region has the DNA TGTGCCAGCGGGGACAGGTTTCGCGAGCAGTTCTTC. It codes for CASGDRFREQFF. Using reference TRBV28 and TRBJ2-1 for the parts outside the CDR3, the full variable domain is DVKVTQSSRYLVKRTGEKVFLECVQDMDHENMFWYRQDPGLGLRLIYFSYDVKMKEKGDIPEGYSVSREKKERFSLILESASTNQTSMYLCASGDRFREQFFGPGTRLTVL.

This rearrangement joins TRBV9 to TRBJ2-4; 8 bases are shared with TRBD2. The CDR3 is 15 amino acids. The germline V gene has CDR1 SGDLS and CDR2 YYNGEE. The V gene end was trimmed by 4 bases and the J gene end by 2 bases; junction bases not matched to a gene: 5. CDR3 loop: CASSHGGATKNIQYF. CDR3 bases: TGTGCCAGCAGCCACGGGGGGGCGACCAAAAACATTCAGTACTTC.

The rearrangement joins TRBV11-2 to TRBJ2-3, with TRBD1 identical over 8 bases. Germline-derived CDR1 and CDR2 are SGHAT and FQNNGV. After removal of 0 bases from V and 3 bases from J, the junction contained 2 bases not matched to a gene. The CDR3 is made up of 15 amino acids. CDR3 DNA: TGTGCCAGCAGCTTAGATGGGACAGGAACAGATACGCAGTATTTT. Its protein is CASSLDGTGTDTQYF.

The chain joins TRBV30 to TRBJ1-2; 10 nucleotides agree with TRBD1. Trimming took 1 base from V and 5 from J; bases not matched to a gene: 7. The CDR3 runs to 15 residues. CDR1 and CDR2 (germline): GTSNPN, SVGIG (reference sequence). Written as DNA, the CDR3 is TGTGCCTGGAGTGCACCCGGACAGGGGGGATATGGCTACACCTTC. Its translation: CAWSAPGQGGYGYTF.

J is TRBJ1-5 and V is TRBV7-3; tentative D call: TRBD1 (5 bases). The V end was cut by 0 bases, the J end by 2 bases, with 8 bases between. CDR3 length equals 15 residues. Per germline, CDR1 SGHTA and CDR2 FQGTGA. CDR3: CASSLTGVGNQPQHF. The CDR3 bases are TGTGCCAGCAGCTTAACAGGGGTTGGCAATCAGCCCCAGCATTTT. Full variable domain (rest looked up from reference TRBV7-3 and TRBJ1-5): GAGVSQTPSNKVTEKGKYVELRCDPISGHTALYWYRQSLGQGPEFLIYFQGTGAADDSGLPNDRFFAVRPEGSVSTLKIQRTERGDSAVYLCASSLTGVGNQPQHFGDGTRLSIL.

In this sample, this clone turned up once. The chain carries TRBV6-2 or TRBV6-3 and TRBJ1-1; D is undetermined. The V end was cut by 1 base, the J end by 6 bases, with 6 bases between. Germline values: CDR1 MNHEY, CDR2 SVGEGT. This CDR3 spans 12 amino acids. Written as DNA, the CDR3 is TGTGCCAGCAGTTACTGGGGAGCTGAAGCTTTCTTT. Protein: CASSYWGAEAFF.

The rearrangement uses TRBV7-9 and TRBJ1-6; D remains ambiguous. Trimming stripped 5 bases from V and 9 bases from J, with 5 bases between. CDR1 is SEHNR and CDR2 is FQNEAQ in the germline V gene (reference sequence). The length of the CDR3 is 11 residues. This CDR3 reads CASSPGSPLHF. CDR3 DNA sequence: TGTGCCAGCAGCCCGGGTTCACCCCTCCACTTT.

This chain joins TRBV5-5 and TRBJ2-7; maybe TRBD2 (5 bases). The CDR3 is 16 residues long. Germline V CDR1 and CDR2: SGHKS, YYEKEE (reference sequence). Trimming stripped 0 bases from V and 0 bases from J, with 13 bases between. The CDR3 sequence: CASSLDLGRDSYEQYF. CDR3 nucleotides: TGTGCCAGCAGCTTGGATTTAGGACGGGACTCCTACGAGCAGTACTTC.

J is TRBJ2-7 and V is TRBV7-2; maybe TRBD2 (5 bases). V gave up 4 bases and J gave up 2 bases, with 9 bases separating them. The germline V gene has CDR1 SGHTA and CDR2 FQGNSA. CDR3 length: 13 amino acids. The DNA of the CDR3 is TGTGCCAGCAGCTATCTCGGGGCCTACGAGCAGTACTTC. It encodes CASSYLGAYEQYF.

This clone has just a few counts. The chain is built from TRBV6-6 and TRBJ1-5; D remains unclear. The CDR3 loop spans 16 amino acids. Germline assignment: CDR1 MNHNY and CDR2 SVGAGI (reference sequence). Trimming removed 2 bases at V and 0 bases at J, with 11 bases between. Here the CDR3 DNA reads TGTGCCAGCAGTTACGCCCAGATTAATAGCAATCAGCCCCAGCATTTT. It translates to CASSYAQINSNQPQHF.

The chain couples TRBV10-3 to TRBJ2-7, with 9 bases identical to TRBD1. There are 14 residues in the CDR3. Looked up from germline, CDR1 is ENHRY and CDR2 is SYGVKD. Trimming removed 6 bases from V and 3 bases from J; junction bases left unmatched: 6. As DNA, the CDR3 is TGTGCCATCAGCCAGACAGGGGGAGGCTACGAGCAGTACTTC. Its protein is CAISQTGGGYEQYF.

This clone was observed a single time. The gene calls are TRBV7-2 and TRBJ2-1; the match to TRBD1 covers 9 bases. V lost 5 bases to trimming and J lost 7 bases; unmatched junction nucleotides: 3. The CDR3 consists of 13 residues. The germline V gene encodes CDR1 SGHTA and CDR2 FQGNSA. This chain's CDR3 is CASSRDRVNEQFF. The DNA for the CDR3 is TGTGCCAGCAGCCGGGACAGGGTTAATGAGCAGTTCTTC. Together with reference TRBV7-2 and TRBJ2-1, the CDR3 gives the full variable domain: GAGVSQSPSNKVTEKGKDVELRCDPISGHTALYWYRQSLGQGLEFLIYFQGNSAPDKSGLPSDRFSAERTGGSVSTLTIQRTQQEDSAVYLCASSRDRVNEQFFGPGTRLTVL.

The chain links TRBV12-2 to TRBJ1-2; TRBD1 is the table's D call, not checked against the DNA. TRBV12-2 is annotated as a pseudogene. The CDR3 has 14 residues. CDR3: CASRFGRVYYGYTF. The CDR3 DNA sequence: TGTGCAAGTCGCTTCGGCAGGGTGTACTATGGCTACACCTTC.

J is TRBJ2-7 and V is TRBV30; 10 bases fit TRBD1. The germline CDR1 and CDR2 sequences are GTSNPN and SVGIG (reference sequence). The CDR3 contains 16 residues. The trim removed 2 bases at V and 1 base at J, leaving 8 bases unmatched. The chain's CDR3 is CAWSNPGQGFSYEQYF. In DNA, the CDR3 is TGTGCCTGGAGTAATCCGGGACAGGGGTTTTCCTACGAGCAGTACTTC. The entire variable domain, with the rest obtained from reference TRBV30 and TRBJ2-7, is as follows: SQTIHQWPATLVQPVGSPLSLECTVEGTSNPNLYWYRQAAGRGLQLLFYSVGIGQISSEVPQNLSASRPQDRQFILSSKKLLLSDSGFYLCAWSNPGQGFSYEQYFGPGTRLTVT.

The chain recombines TRBV29-1 with TRBJ2-1, with D possibly matching TRBD2 (6 bases). The CDR3 has 16 amino acids. Trimming pared 7 bases from V and 3 bases from J, leaving 22 bases between. Germline V gene data show CDR1 as SQVTM and CDR2 as ANQGSEA. CDR3 in amino acids: CSAQILGGLFYNEQFF. The CDR3 coding sequence is TGCAGCGCACAAATACTGGGGGGACTTTTCTACAATGAGCAGTTCTTC.

The chain employs TRBV6-5 and TRBJ2-3, with D perhaps TRBD2 (6 bases). The germline gives CDR1 MNHEY, CDR2 SVGAGI. The length of the CDR3 is 13 residues. The V end lost 8 bases, the J end lost 3 bases, and 12 bases lay between the germline ends. CDR3 sequence: CASWRGITDTQYF. In DNA, the CDR3 is TGTGCCAGCTGGCGGGGTATAACAGATACGCAGTATTTT.